Each of the 28 T cell receptor beta chains below was sequenced from the same sample in a study of shared clonotypes between healthy human individuals. The method was immunoSEQ multiplex PCR; TCRdb's version includes in-frame clones alone and lacks a portion of them. The table includes about 2,500,000 clones, about 92% detected once. Sample: naive CD4+ T cells sorted from blood. Subset described: CD45RA+ positively selected. All receptors derive from a man aged 18-30 years in good health.

This chain uses TRBV19 with TRBJ2-3, with TRBD1 matching over 8 bases. CDR1 and CDR2 (germline): LNHDA, SQIVND (reference sequence). The CDR3 runs 16 residues. The V gene end was trimmed by 6 bases and the J gene end by 4 bases; junction bases not matched to a gene: 12. The CDR3 DNA is TGTGCCAGTAGCCCAGGACAGGGTGTTATTGCAGATACGCAGTATTTT. As protein: CASSPGQGVIADTQYF.

Only a few counts were recorded for this clone. V gene TRBV10-1 combines with J gene TRBJ1-1; 9 nucleotides line up with TRBD1. V lost 4 bases and J lost 4; bases outside the gene matches: 7. CDR3 size: 15 residues. Germline V gene data show CDR1 as WNHNN and CDR2 as SYGVQD (reference sequence). CDR3 nucleotides: TGCGCCAGCAGTGCCACAGGGGGCGGCTTCACTGAAGCTTTCTTT. Protein: CASSATGGGFTEAFF.

V gene TRBV7-2 combines with J gene TRBJ1-1, with D hard to call. V lost 1 base, J lost 6 bases, and 12 bases lay in between. The CDR3 totals 14 residues. CDR1 and CDR2 from the germline V gene are SGHTA and FQGNSA. CDR3 DNA sequence: TGTGCCAGCAGCTTAGAGGTCGTCGGGGCTGAAGCTTTCTTT. Protein product: CASSLEVVGAEAFF.

CDR3 coding DNA: TGTGCCAGCAGCTACGCCGGGACGCGGTACTACGAGCAGTACTTC. Protein product: CASSYAGTRYYEQYF. The chain carries TRBV5-4 and TRBJ2-7; D tentatively fits TRBD1 or TRBD2 (5 bases each). Per the germline V gene, CDR1 is SGHNT and CDR2 is YYREEE (reference sequence). The V end lost 3 bases, the J end lost 3 bases, and 16 bases lay between the germline ends. The CDR3 loop spans 15 amino acids.

The chain employs TRBV7-2 and TRBJ1-5, with D perhaps matching TRBD1 (5 bases). Germline V CDR1 and CDR2: SGHTA, FQGNSA. Trimming left V 4 bases short and J 9 bases short, with 13 bases between. CDR3 length: 13 amino acids. In nucleotides, the CDR3 is TGTGCCAGCAGCTCGGGACCCACCCGGCCCCAGCATTTT. Translated, it gives CASSSGPTRPQHF.

This clone was observed a few times. V and J are TRBV6-5 and TRBJ1-4; 7 positions match TRBD1. CDR3 size: 15 residues. Per the germline V gene, CDR1 is MNHEY and CDR2 is SVGAGI. Germline trimming cut 6 bases from V and 5 bases from J; bases unmatched to any gene: 9. CDR3 nucleotides: TGTGCCAGCAGACGTTCCGGGACAGCGAATGAAAAACTGTTTTTT. Translated, it gives CASRRSGTANEKLFF.

The chain uses TRBV10-1 and TRBJ2-1, with 12 nucleotides matching TRBD1. CDR1 and CDR2 from the germline V gene are WNHNN and SYGVQD (reference sequence). There are 15 residues in the CDR3. V lost 2 bases to trimming and J lost 7 bases; unmatched junction nucleotides: 3. The CDR3 region has the DNA TGCGCCAGCAGTGAGGGGGGACAGGGGGCTAATGAGCAGTTCTTC. Translating gives CASSEGGQGANEQFF.

As concerns this clone: Other nucleotide sequences from this sample produce the same CDR3. The chain's CDR3 is CASSLGQGHQPQHF. CDR3 DNA: TGCGCCAGCAGCTTGGGACAGGGTCATCAGCCCCAGCATTTT. This chain joins TRBV5-1 and TRBJ1-5; 7 bases are a match to TRBD1. The CDR3 is 14 amino acids. Trimming at V came to 0 bases and at J to 5 bases, leaving 2 bases not matched to a gene. Germline-derived CDR1 and CDR2 are SGHRS and YFSETQ.

Concerning this clone itself: One end of the junction is discordant with germline, which a read error may explain. Different DNA sequences within this sample yield the same CDR3. The V gene is TRBV4-3, the J gene TRBJ1-1; the D gene is possibly TRBD1 (5 bases). This CDR3 is 12 amino acids long. Germline V CDR1 and CDR2: LGHNA, YSLEER. CDR3 bases: TGCGCCAGCAGTCAAGTGGGGGGAGAAGCTTTCTTT. Translated: CASSQVGGEAFF.

This rearrangement joins TRBV4-3 to TRBJ1-6; D is undetermined. This CDR3 contains 13 residues. Trimming left V 2 bases short and J 11 bases short, with 10 bases between. Germline V gives CDR1 LGHNA, CDR2 YSLEER. CDR3 sequence: CASSQITRAPLHF. In DNA, the CDR3 is TGCGCCAGCAGCCAAATCACGAGAGCACCCCTCCACTTT.

The chain combines TRBV10-2 with TRBJ2-7, with TRBD2 as a possible D gene (6 bases). The V end lost 10 bases, the J end lost 2 bases, and 15 bases lay between the germline ends. This CDR3 has 13 amino acids. Per the germline V gene, CDR1 is WSHSY and CDR2 is SAAADI. The CDR3 DNA follows: TGCGCCACCAATGCGGGGACCACCTACGAGCAGTACTTC. It encodes CATNAGTTYEQYF.

This clone was counted a single time. The genes are TRBV11-2 and TRBJ2-1, with 9 bases fitting TRBD2. This CDR3 comprises 15 residues. V shed 7 bases and J 3 bases; nucleotides not matched to a gene: 7. Germline V gene sequence: CDR1 SGHAT, CDR2 FQNNGV. The CDR3 region has the DNA TGTGCCAGCAACTACCTGCGGGGGGGCTACAATGAGCAGTTCTTC. Protein sequence: CASNYLRGGYNEQFF.

The rearrangement uses TRBV1 and TRBJ2-3; the tabulated D call, TRBD2, remains unverified against the DNA. TRBV1 is a known pseudogene. This CDR3 spans 17 amino acids. CDR3 sequence: CTSSQGPLADSTDTQYF. The CDR3 DNA reads TGCACCAGCAGCCAAGGGCCCCTAGCGGATAGCACAGATACGCAGTATTTT.

This clone was recorded a few times. This chain links TRBV25-1 with TRBJ2-7; D assignment may be TRBD1 or TRBD2 (5 bases each). This CDR3 spans 15 amino acids. The V and J ends lost 1 base and 5 bases respectively, with 15 bases between them. Per germline, CDR1 MGHDK and CDR2 SYGVNS. CDR3 sequence (DNA): TGTGCCAGCAGTGAATCTTGGGGGATCAACGACGAGCAGTACTTC. Its protein is CASSESWGINDEQYF.

V is TRBV28 and J is TRBJ1-4, with TRBD1 matching 8 bases. From germline, CDR1 is MDHEN and CDR2 SYDVKM. V shed 4 bases, J shed 8 bases, and the junction held 12 bases outside the gene matches. The CDR3 totals 16 residues. CDR3 amino acids: CASSSTTGGIREKLFF. In nucleotides, the CDR3 is TGTGCCAGCAGTTCCACTACAGGGGGTATTAGGGAAAAACTGTTTTTT.

The rearrangement uses TRBV5-1 and TRBJ1-3; a possible D gene is TRBD1 (6 bases). The ends were cut back, 0 bases at V and 0 bases at J, with 13 bases in the middle. Germline CDR1 reads SGHRS; CDR2 reads YFSETQ. This CDR3 is built from 17 residues. This CDR3 reads CASSLAQGHPSGNTIYF. CDR3 nucleotide sequence: TGCGCCAGCAGCTTGGCACAGGGACACCCCTCTGGAAACACCATATATTTT.

The chain carries TRBV2 and TRBJ2-7; D unclear. The CDR3 is 12 amino acids. The V end was cut by 2 bases, the J end by 3 bases, with 5 bases between. From germline, CDR1 is SNHLY and CDR2 FYNNEI. The CDR3 here is CASSEQNYEQYF. CDR3 sequence (DNA): TGTGCCAGCAGTGAACAGAACTACGAGCAGTACTTC.

The V call is TRBV5-1, the J call TRBJ2-5, with 9 bases lining up with TRBD2. Unmatched junction bases numbered 12, after V lost 4 bases and J lost 2 bases. CDR1 is SGHRS, CDR2 YFSETQ, per germline. CDR3 length equals 17 residues. The CDR3 sequence: CASSLGLANRYQETQYF. The CDR3, as DNA: TGCGCCAGCAGCCTGGGACTAGCCAACCGATATCAAGAGACCCAGTACTTC. The whole variable domain, remainder taken from reference TRBV5-1 and TRBJ2-5, is KAGVTQTPRYLIKTRGQQVTLSCSPISGHRSVSWYQQTPGQGLQFLFEYFSETQRNKGNFPGRFSGRQFSNSRSEMNVSTLELGDSALYLCASSLGLANRYQETQYFGPGTRLLVL.

The CDR3 DNA is TGTGCCAGCAGCTTAGTCATGGGGACAGGGTACGAGCAGTACTTC. As protein: CASSLVMGTGYEQYF. The chain is built from TRBV7-2 and TRBJ2-7; 9 nucleotides agree with TRBD1. Per germline, CDR1 SGHTA and CDR2 FQGNSA. This CDR3 is 15 amino acids long. V shed 1 base and J 4 bases; nucleotides not matched to a gene: 5.

Comment on this clone: At the DNA level, this CDR3 is encoded by other sequences in the same sample as well. The chain is built from TRBV5-1 and TRBJ2-3; the D is unclear. The CDR3 is 15 residues long. The V gene lost 0 bases and the J gene lost 0 bases, with 8 bases spanning the gap. Germline V gene sequence: CDR1 SGHRS, CDR2 YFSETQ. CDR3 coding DNA: TGCGCCAGCAGCTTGGTCGGAGTAAGCACAGATACGCAGTATTTT. The encoded protein is CASSLVGVSTDTQYF.

The DNA of the CDR3 is TGTGCCAGCTCACCACCGGCAGGGATGTGGTACAATGAGCAGTTCTTC. Amino acids: CASSPPAGMWYNEQFF. V and J are TRBV18 and TRBJ2-1; tentatively, D is TRBD1 (5 bases). CDR1 and CDR2 from the germline V gene are KGHSH and LQKENI. Trimming removed 0 bases from V and 4 bases from J, with 13 bases in between. The CDR3 spans 16 residues.

The gene calls are TRBV6-1 and TRBJ2-7, with D unresolved. CDR1 and CDR2 (germline): MNHNS, SASEGT. Trimming pared 3 bases from V and 4 bases from J, leaving 13 bases between. The CDR3 spans 14 residues. The CDR3 reads CASSDASGPYEQYF. The CDR3 DNA sequence: TGTGCCAGCAGTGACGCATCCGGCCCTTACGAGCAGTACTTC.

The chain employs TRBV4-2 and TRBJ2-1; D is possibly TRBD1 (7 bases). Per the germline V gene, CDR1 is LGHNA and CDR2 is YNFKEQ. Trimming pared 0 bases from V and 7 bases from J, leaving 13 bases between. The CDR3 totals 15 residues. This CDR3 is CASSQEGGGGNEQFF. Here the CDR3 DNA reads TGTGCCAGCAGCCAAGAAGGAGGGGGCGGGAATGAGCAGTTCTTC.

This sequence joins TRBV10-3 and TRBJ2-7; TRBD1 is a possible D gene (5 bases). This CDR3 is 15 amino acids long. Per the germline V gene, CDR1 is ENHRY and CDR2 is SYGVKD. Trimming cost V 3 bases and J 9 bases, with 21 bases left between them. The CDR3 nucleotides are TGTGCCATCAGTGATTGGGGTCCTGGGGCTGTGGTGCAGTACTTC. It yields the protein CAISDWGPGAVVQYF.

The chain links TRBV2 to TRBJ1-2, with a tentative D call TRBD1 (5 bases). There are 16 residues in the CDR3. V shed 1 base and J shed 7 bases, with 19 bases lying between them. Germline V gene lookup returns CDR1 SNHLY and CDR2 FYNNEI. The CDR3: CASSEGAGSYSFGYTF. Here the CDR3 DNA reads TGTGCCAGCAGTGAAGGGGCAGGGTCCTACTCATTTGGCTACACCTTC.

V is TRBV11-2 and J is TRBJ2-2; D is undetermined. V was shortened by 5 bases and J by 4 bases, with 14 bases between the two germline ends. CDR3 length: 15 residues. Germline V gene lookup returns CDR1 SGHAT and CDR2 FQNNGV. The CDR3 here is CASSPSRVSTGELFF. For the CDR3, the DNA is TGTGCCAGCAGCCCAAGTAGGGTGAGCACCGGGGAGCTGTTTTTT.

This clone was seen a single time. V gene TRBV27 combines with J gene TRBJ2-7; 12 bases map to TRBD1. The CDR3 runs to 15 residues. J gave up 6 bases and V 4 bases, and 7 bases lay outside the gene matches. Germline V CDR1 and CDR2: MNHEY, SMNVEV (reference sequence). CDR3: CASSSEGQGASEQYF. CDR3 bases: TGTGCCAGCAGTTCAGAGGGACAGGGGGCGTCCGAGCAGTACTTC.

The genes are TRBV5-4 and TRBJ2-1; D is perhaps TRBD2 (6 bases). The length of the CDR3 is 16 residues. The V end was cut by 4 bases, the J end by 0 bases, with 14 bases between. CDR1 SGHNT and CDR2 YYREEE come from the germline V gene (reference sequence). The CDR3 sequence: CASSRGEPSSYNEQFF. The DNA for the CDR3 is TGTGCCAGCAGCCGCGGGGAACCGAGCTCCTACAATGAGCAGTTCTTC. The whole variable domain, filled in from reference TRBV5-4 and TRBJ2-1, reads ETGVTQSPTHLIKTRGQQVTLRCSSQSGHNTVSWYQQALGQGPQFIFQYYREEENGRGNFPPRFSGLQFPNYSSELNVNALELDDSALYLCASSRGEPSSYNEQFFGPGTRLTVL.